Listed below are T cell receptor beta chains from one sample, sequenced in a study of shared clonotypes between healthy human individuals. The table came from immunoSEQ multiplex PCR; TCRdb's copy has only in-frame clones and leaves some out. The data contain approximately 2.3 million clones, over 85% of them singletons. Material: naive CD4+ T cells from PBMCs. Source of these receptors: a young man in good health. Some clones in this sample may be carry-over from other donors' samples. The CDR3 runs from the conserved cysteine through the conserved F or W. A D gene is named only where the DNA matches it firmly. Size values are once, few and many counts, or a class for expanded clones, and some rows have none.

clone size: -; J gene: TRBJ2-2; D gene: TRBD1; V gene: TRBV27; CDR3 protein: CASSSLRMGGQGNTGELFF; CDR3 DNA: TGTGCCAGCAGTTCCCTAAGGATGGGGGGACAGGGGAACACCGGGGAGCTGTTTTTT
clone size: -; J gene: TRBJ1-5; D gene: -; V gene: TRBV6-1; CDR3 protein: CASTGETASNQPQHF; CDR3 DNA: TGTGCCAGCACAGGGGAGACCGCTAGCAATCAGCCCCAGCATTTT
clone size: -; J gene: TRBJ2-3; D gene: TRBD2; V gene: TRBV2; CDR3 protein: CASSDERESTDTQYF; CDR3 DNA: TGTGCCAGCAGTGATGAGCGGGAGTCCACAGATACGCAGTATTTT
clone size: -; J gene: TRBJ2-1; D gene: -; V gene: TRBV9; CDR3 protein: CASSLLNGGGTEQFF; CDR3 DNA: TGTGCCAGCAGCCTACTTAATGGGGGCGGGACAGAGCAGTTCTTC
clone size: once; J gene: TRBJ1-4; D gene: -; V gene: TRBV29-1; CDR3 protein: CSVARSPGAEKLFF; CDR3 DNA: TGCAGCGTTGCACGAAGTCCGGGTGCGGAAAAACTGTTTTTT
clone size: -; J gene: TRBJ1-5; D gene: TRBD1; V gene: TRBV19; CDR3 protein: CAIGPGQGIYSNQPQHF; CDR3 DNA: TGTGCCATAGGACCGGGACAGGGAATCTATAGCAATCAGCCCCAGCATTTT
clone size: -; J gene: TRBJ2-7; D gene: TRBD2; V gene: TRBV29-1; CDR3 protein: CSGRTSGTREQYF; CDR3 DNA: TGCAGCGGTCGGACTAGCGGGACGCGTGAGCAGTACTTC
clone size: once; J gene: TRBJ2-7; D gene: -; V gene: TRBV6-5; CDR3 protein: CASRYRDGPYEQYF; CDR3 DNA: TGTGCCAGCAGGTACCGGGACGGACCCTACGAGCAGTACTTC
clone size: -; J gene: TRBJ1-5; D gene: TRBD1; V gene: TRBV11-2; CDR3 protein: CASSWDRGNQPQHF; CDR3 DNA: TGTGCCAGCAGCTGGGACAGAGGCAATCAGCCCCAGCATTTT
clone size: -; J gene: TRBJ2-7; D gene: TRBD1; V gene: TRBV4-1; CDR3 protein: CASSHPGQGTEQYF; CDR3 DNA: TGCGCCAGCAGCCATCCGGGACAGGGAACCGAGCAGTACTTC
clone size: -; J gene: TRBJ1-5; D gene: -; V gene: TRBV7-8; CDR3 protein: CASSLAGPGQPQHF; CDR3 DNA: TGTGCCAGCAGTCTAGCAGGCCCGGGCCAGCCCCAGCATTTT
clone size: -; J gene: TRBJ1-1; D gene: -; V gene: TRBV7-3; CDR3 protein: CASSSWRQLNTEAFF; CDR3 DNA: TGTGCCAGCAGCTCTTGGAGACAGCTGAACACTGAAGCTTTCTTT
clone size: -; J gene: TRBJ2-5; D gene: -; V gene: TRBV5-1; CDR3 protein: CASSFATGRETQYF; CDR3 DNA: TGCGCCAGCAGCTTTGCAACGGGCCGAGAGACCCAGTACTTC
clone size: once; J gene: TRBJ2-7; D gene: TRBD2; V gene: TRBV9; CDR3 protein: CASSVLAGGPYEQYF; CDR3 DNA: TGTGCCAGCAGCGTTTTAGCGGGAGGGCCTTACGAGCAGTACTTC
clone size: -; J gene: TRBJ2-4; D gene: -; V gene: TRBV5-1; CDR3 protein: CASSSAFDSWATRPQYF; CDR3 DNA: TGCGCCAGCAGCTCCGCTTTCGACAGCTGGGCTACTCGGCCACAGTACTTC
clone size: -; J gene: TRBJ2-3; D gene: -; V gene: TRBV21-1; CDR3 protein: CASSPPIAGASTDTQYF; CDR3 DNA: TGTGCCAGCAGCCCTCCTATAGCGGGGGCTAGCACAGATACGCAGTATTTT
clone size: -; J gene: TRBJ2-5; D gene: -; V gene: TRBV4-1; CDR3 protein: CASSQGQLQETQYF; CDR3 DNA: TGCGCCAGCAGCCAAGGGCAGCTCCAAGAGACCCAGTACTTC
clone size: -; J gene: TRBJ1-1; D gene: -; V gene: TRBV18; CDR3 protein: CASSPPGGNTEAFF; CDR3 DNA: TGTGCCAGCTCACCCCCGGGAGGGAACACTGAAGCTTTCTTT
clone size: once; J gene: TRBJ2-7; D gene: -; V gene: TRBV19; CDR3 protein: CASSGFYEQYF; CDR3 DNA: TGTGCCAGTAGTGGGTTCTACGAGCAGTACTTC
clone size: -; J gene: TRBJ1-2; D gene: TRBD1; V gene: TRBV6-1; CDR3 protein: CASTLDRADVYGYTF; CDR3 DNA: TGTGCCAGCACCCTAGACAGGGCTGACGTCTATGGCTACACCTTC
clone size: -; J gene: TRBJ1-2; D gene: TRBD1; V gene: TRBV5-4; CDR3 protein: CASSSGTEGKGYTF; CDR3 DNA: TGTGCCAGCAGCTCCGGGACAGAGGGAAAAGGCTACACCTTC
clone size: few; J gene: TRBJ1-1; D gene: TRBD1; V gene: TRBV5-1; CDR3 protein: CASSQRTGSNTEAFF; CDR3 DNA: TGCGCCAGCAGCCAAAGGACAGGGAGTAACACTGAAGCTTTCTTT
clone size: -; J gene: TRBJ1-3; D gene: -; V gene: TRBV28; CDR3 protein: CASRTGDLSGNTIYF; CDR3 DNA: TGTGCCAGCAGGACCGGGGACCTCTCTGGAAACACCATATATTTT
clone size: -; J gene: TRBJ2-7; D gene: -; V gene: TRBV19; CDR3 protein: CASSMHGHLGEQYF; CDR3 DNA: TGTGCCAGTAGCATGCACGGACACCTGGGAGAGCAGTACTTC
clone size: -; J gene: TRBJ1-2; D gene: -; V gene: TRBV30; CDR3 protein: CAWSVRFRDGYTF; CDR3 DNA: TGTGCCTGGAGTGTACGGTTCAGAGATGGCTACACCTTC
clone size: -; J gene: TRBJ2-3; D gene: -; V gene: TRBV9; CDR3 protein: CASSPRGTDTQYF; CDR3 DNA: TGTGCCAGCAGCCCCCGCGGCACAGATACGCAGTATTTT
clone size: -; J gene: TRBJ2-5; D gene: -; V gene: TRBV7-7; CDR3 protein: CASSFGIGLGLETQYF; CDR3 DNA: TGTGCCAGCAGCTTCGGGATCGGGCTAGGCTTAGAGACCCAGTACTTC
clone size: -; J gene: TRBJ2-1; D gene: -; V gene: TRBV4-3; CDR3 protein: CASSQDPATYEQFF; CDR3 DNA: TGCGCCAGCAGCCAAGATCCGGCGACCTATGAGCAGTTCTTC
clone size: -; J gene: TRBJ1-1; D gene: TRBD1; V gene: TRBV10-3; CDR3 protein: CAIRGGGVGLNTEAFF; CDR3 DNA: TGTGCCATCAGAGGGGGCGGGGTTGGACTGAACACTGAAGCTTTCTTT
clone size: -; J gene: TRBJ2-5; D gene: -; V gene: TRBV7-2; CDR3 protein: CASGPGPARGETQYF; CDR3 DNA: TGTGCCAGCGGACCGGGCCCAGCCAGGGGAGAGACCCAGTACTTC
clone size: -; J gene: TRBJ1-6; D gene: TRBD1; V gene: TRBV30; CDR3 protein: CAWSLGQGGPPLHF; CDR3 DNA: TGTGCCTGGAGTCTCGGACAGGGTGGGCCACCCCTCCACTTT
clone size: once; J gene: TRBJ2-2; D gene: TRBD2; V gene: TRBV5-1; CDR3 protein: CASRPGGVNTGELFF; CDR3 DNA: TGCGCCAGCAGACCTGGGGGGGTAAACACCGGGGAGCTGTTTTTT
clone size: -; J gene: TRBJ1-2; D gene: -; V gene: TRBV6-1; CDR3 protein: CASRGPLAGYGYTF; CDR3 DNA: TGTGCCAGCAGGGGGCCGTTAGCGGGCTATGGCTACACCTTC
clone size: -; J gene: TRBJ2-1; D gene: TRBD2; V gene: TRBV15; CDR3 protein: CATSISPSGAYNEQFF; CDR3 DNA: TGTGCCACCAGCATCTCCCCTAGCGGGGCATACAATGAGCAGTTCTTC
clone size: -; J gene: TRBJ2-7; D gene: TRBD2; V gene: TRBV6-6; CDR3 protein: CASSYSLAGTYEQYF; CDR3 DNA: TGTGCCAGCAGTTACTCACTAGCGGGTACCTACGAGCAGTACTTC
clone size: -; J gene: TRBJ2-7; D gene: TRBD1; V gene: TRBV5-4; CDR3 protein: CASRPAGGPYEQYF; CDR3 DNA: TGTGCCAGCAGGCCTGCAGGGGGCCCCTACGAGCAGTACTTC
clone size: -; J gene: TRBJ1-4; D gene: -; V gene: TRBV6-1; CDR3 protein: CASTRDATNEKLFF; CDR3 DNA: TGTGCCAGCACGAGGGATGCAACTAATGAAAAACTGTTTTTT
clone size: -; J gene: TRBJ2-5; D gene: -; V gene: TRBV20-1; CDR3 protein: CSALQGETQYF; CDR3 DNA: TGCAGTGCTCTCCAGGGAGAGACCCAGTACTTC
clone size: -; J gene: TRBJ2-6; D gene: -; V gene: TRBV28; CDR3 protein: CASISPGANVLTF; CDR3 DNA: TGTGCCAGCATCTCCCCCGGGGCCAACGTCCTGACTTTC
clone size: -; J gene: TRBJ1-5; D gene: TRBD1; V gene: TRBV7-8; CDR3 protein: CASSSPARGDQPQHF; CDR3 DNA: TGTGCCAGCAGCTCCCCCGCCAGGGGGGATCAGCCCCAGCATTTT
clone size: -; J gene: TRBJ1-1; D gene: TRBD1; V gene: TRBV10-3; CDR3 protein: CAISGGQGFAEAFF; CDR3 DNA: TGTGCCATCAGTGGGGGACAGGGGTTCGCTGAAGCTTTCTTT
clone size: -; J gene: TRBJ2-5; D gene: TRBD1; V gene: TRBV10-1; CDR3 protein: CASSELTGTGQETQYF; CDR3 DNA: TGCGCCAGCAGTGAGTTGACCGGGACAGGACAAGAGACCCAGTACTTC
clone size: -; J gene: TRBJ2-7; D gene: TRBD2; V gene: TRBV18; CDR3 protein: CASSPPGLAGLYEQYF; CDR3 DNA: TGTGCCAGCTCACCCCCCGGACTAGCGGGCCTCTACGAGCAGTACTTC
clone size: -; J gene: TRBJ2-1; D gene: TRBD1; V gene: TRBV7-3; CDR3 protein: CASSFDRANEQFF; CDR3 DNA: TGTGCCAGCAGCTTCGACAGGGCCAATGAGCAGTTCTTC
clone size: -; J gene: TRBJ1-5; D gene: TRBD1; V gene: TRBV10-3; CDR3 protein: CASNQGANNQPQHF; CDR3 DNA: TGTGCCAGTAACCAGGGGGCCAATAATCAGCCCCAGCATTTT
clone size: -; J gene: TRBJ2-5; D gene: TRBD2; V gene: TRBV2; CDR3 protein: CASKPLLAGLQETQYF; CDR3 DNA: TGTGCCAGCAAACCATTATTAGCGGGACTACAAGAGACCCAGTACTTC
clone size: -; J gene: TRBJ2-1; D gene: TRBD2; V gene: TRBV7-8; CDR3 protein: CASSRREGRDNEQFF; CDR3 DNA: TGTGCCAGCAGCCGCAGGGAGGGCAGGGACAATGAGCAGTTCTTC
clone size: -; J gene: TRBJ2-7; D gene: -; V gene: TRBV10-1; CDR3 protein: CASTCSDGTLAYEQYF; CDR3 DNA: TGCGCCAGCACTTGTAGCGATGGGACGCTCGCCTACGAGCAGTACTTC
clone size: -; J gene: TRBJ2-5; D gene: -; V gene: TRBV29-1; CDR3 protein: CSVEGDQETQYF; CDR3 DNA: TGCAGCGTGGAAGGGGACCAAGAGACCCAGTACTTC
clone size: -; J gene: TRBJ2-3; D gene: -; V gene: TRBV11-2; CDR3 protein: CASSFFSIQSYSSTDTQYF; CDR3 DNA: TGTGCCAGCAGCTTTTTTAGCATCCAAAGTTACTCTAGCACAGATACGCAGTATTTT
clone size: once; J gene: TRBJ2-1; D gene: TRBD1; V gene: TRBV2; CDR3 protein: CASRRGQGAQGGNEQFF; CDR3 DNA: TGTGCCAGCAGGAGGGGACAGGGGGCGCAAGGAGGGAATGAGCAGTTCTTC
clone size: -; J gene: TRBJ1-4; D gene: -; V gene: TRBV28; CDR3 protein: CASTTPANEKLFF; CDR3 DNA: TGTGCCAGCACCACACCCGCGAATGAAAAACTGTTTTTT
clone size: -; J gene: TRBJ2-2; D gene: -; V gene: TRBV6-5; CDR3 protein: CASSLRLMGGELFF; CDR3 DNA: TGTGCCAGCAGCTTGCGACTAATGGGCGGGGAGCTGTTTTTT
clone size: once; J gene: TRBJ2-3; D gene: TRBD2; V gene: TRBV10-3; CDR3 protein: CAISEAQIAGGTDTQYF; CDR3 DNA: TGTGCCATCAGTGAGGCGCAGATAGCGGGAGGCACAGATACGCAGTATTTT